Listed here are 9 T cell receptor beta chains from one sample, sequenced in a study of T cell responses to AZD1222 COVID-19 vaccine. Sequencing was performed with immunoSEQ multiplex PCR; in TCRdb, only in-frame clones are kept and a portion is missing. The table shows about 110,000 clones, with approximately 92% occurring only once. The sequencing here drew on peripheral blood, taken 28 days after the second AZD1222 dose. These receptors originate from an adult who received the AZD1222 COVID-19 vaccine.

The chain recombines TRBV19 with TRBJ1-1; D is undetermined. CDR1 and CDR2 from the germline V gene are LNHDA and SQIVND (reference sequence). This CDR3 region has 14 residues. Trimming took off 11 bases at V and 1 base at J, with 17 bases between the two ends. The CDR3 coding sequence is TGTGCCTCCGATTCATCCGGCAAGAACACTGAAGCTTTCTTT. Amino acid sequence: CASDSSGKNTEAFF.

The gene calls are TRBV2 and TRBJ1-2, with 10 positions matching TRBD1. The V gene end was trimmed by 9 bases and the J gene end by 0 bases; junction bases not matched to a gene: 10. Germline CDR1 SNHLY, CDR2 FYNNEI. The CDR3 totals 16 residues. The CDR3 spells CASTEDRGRANYGYTF. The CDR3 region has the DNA TGTGCCAGTACGGAGGACAGGGGGAGAGCTAACTATGGCTACACCTTC.

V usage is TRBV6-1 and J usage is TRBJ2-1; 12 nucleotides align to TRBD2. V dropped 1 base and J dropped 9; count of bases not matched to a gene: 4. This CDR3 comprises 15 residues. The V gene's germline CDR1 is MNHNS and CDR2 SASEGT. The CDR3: CASSEGSSGRGEQFF. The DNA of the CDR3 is TGTGCCAGCAGTGAAGGGTCTAGCGGGAGGGGTGAGCAGTTCTTC.

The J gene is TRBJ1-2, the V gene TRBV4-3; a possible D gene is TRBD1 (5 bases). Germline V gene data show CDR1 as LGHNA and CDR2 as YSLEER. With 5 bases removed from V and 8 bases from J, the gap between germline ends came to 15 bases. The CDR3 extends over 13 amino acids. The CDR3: CASSSGNSIGYTF. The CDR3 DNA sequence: TGCGCCAGCAGCTCAGGGAATTCTATCGGCTACACCTTC.

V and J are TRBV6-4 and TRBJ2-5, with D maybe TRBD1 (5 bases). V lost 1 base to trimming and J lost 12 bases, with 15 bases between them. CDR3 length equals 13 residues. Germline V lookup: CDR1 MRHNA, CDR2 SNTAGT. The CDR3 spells CASSDYATGTKYF. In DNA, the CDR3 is TGTGCCAGCAGTGACTATGCAACAGGAACGAAGTACTTC.

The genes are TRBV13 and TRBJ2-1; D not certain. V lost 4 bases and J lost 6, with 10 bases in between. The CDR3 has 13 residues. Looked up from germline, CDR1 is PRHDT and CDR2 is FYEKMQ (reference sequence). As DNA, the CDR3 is TGTGCCAGCAGCTCATCTAGGGTCAATGAGCAGTTCTTC. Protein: CASSSSRVNEQFF. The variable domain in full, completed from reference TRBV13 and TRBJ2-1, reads AAGVIQSPRHLIKEKRETATLKCYPIPRHDTVYWYQQGPGQDPQFLISFYEKMQSDKGSIPDRFSAQQFSDYHSELNMSSLELGDSALYFCASSSSRVNEQFFGPGTRLTVL.

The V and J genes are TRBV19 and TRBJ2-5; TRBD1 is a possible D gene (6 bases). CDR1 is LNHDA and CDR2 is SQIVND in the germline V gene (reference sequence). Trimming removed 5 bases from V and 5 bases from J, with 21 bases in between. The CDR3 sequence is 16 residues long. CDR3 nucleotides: TGTGCCAGTAGTGGGTACCCGTACAGGGTTAGGGAGACCCAGTACTTC. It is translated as CASSGYPYRVRETQYF. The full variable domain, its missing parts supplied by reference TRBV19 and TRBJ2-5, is DGGITQSPKYLFRKEGQNVTLSCEQNLNHDAMYWYRQDPGQGLRLIYYSQIVNDFQKGDIAEGYSVSREKKESFPLTVTSAQKNPTAFYLCASSGYPYRVRETQYFGPGTRLLVL.

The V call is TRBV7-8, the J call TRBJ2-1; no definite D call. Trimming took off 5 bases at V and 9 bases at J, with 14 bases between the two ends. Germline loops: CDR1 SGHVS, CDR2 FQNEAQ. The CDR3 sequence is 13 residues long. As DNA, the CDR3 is TGTGCCAGCAGCCCAACGCCTAGAGGTGAGCAGTTCTTC. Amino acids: CASSPTPRGEQFF.

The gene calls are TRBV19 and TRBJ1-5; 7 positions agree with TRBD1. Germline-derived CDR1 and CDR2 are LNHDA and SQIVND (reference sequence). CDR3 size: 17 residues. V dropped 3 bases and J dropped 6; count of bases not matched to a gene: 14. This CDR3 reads CASSIPEGWQGGQPQHF. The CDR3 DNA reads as TGTGCCAGTAGTATTCCCGAGGGGTGGCAGGGGGGTCAGCCCCAGCATTTT.